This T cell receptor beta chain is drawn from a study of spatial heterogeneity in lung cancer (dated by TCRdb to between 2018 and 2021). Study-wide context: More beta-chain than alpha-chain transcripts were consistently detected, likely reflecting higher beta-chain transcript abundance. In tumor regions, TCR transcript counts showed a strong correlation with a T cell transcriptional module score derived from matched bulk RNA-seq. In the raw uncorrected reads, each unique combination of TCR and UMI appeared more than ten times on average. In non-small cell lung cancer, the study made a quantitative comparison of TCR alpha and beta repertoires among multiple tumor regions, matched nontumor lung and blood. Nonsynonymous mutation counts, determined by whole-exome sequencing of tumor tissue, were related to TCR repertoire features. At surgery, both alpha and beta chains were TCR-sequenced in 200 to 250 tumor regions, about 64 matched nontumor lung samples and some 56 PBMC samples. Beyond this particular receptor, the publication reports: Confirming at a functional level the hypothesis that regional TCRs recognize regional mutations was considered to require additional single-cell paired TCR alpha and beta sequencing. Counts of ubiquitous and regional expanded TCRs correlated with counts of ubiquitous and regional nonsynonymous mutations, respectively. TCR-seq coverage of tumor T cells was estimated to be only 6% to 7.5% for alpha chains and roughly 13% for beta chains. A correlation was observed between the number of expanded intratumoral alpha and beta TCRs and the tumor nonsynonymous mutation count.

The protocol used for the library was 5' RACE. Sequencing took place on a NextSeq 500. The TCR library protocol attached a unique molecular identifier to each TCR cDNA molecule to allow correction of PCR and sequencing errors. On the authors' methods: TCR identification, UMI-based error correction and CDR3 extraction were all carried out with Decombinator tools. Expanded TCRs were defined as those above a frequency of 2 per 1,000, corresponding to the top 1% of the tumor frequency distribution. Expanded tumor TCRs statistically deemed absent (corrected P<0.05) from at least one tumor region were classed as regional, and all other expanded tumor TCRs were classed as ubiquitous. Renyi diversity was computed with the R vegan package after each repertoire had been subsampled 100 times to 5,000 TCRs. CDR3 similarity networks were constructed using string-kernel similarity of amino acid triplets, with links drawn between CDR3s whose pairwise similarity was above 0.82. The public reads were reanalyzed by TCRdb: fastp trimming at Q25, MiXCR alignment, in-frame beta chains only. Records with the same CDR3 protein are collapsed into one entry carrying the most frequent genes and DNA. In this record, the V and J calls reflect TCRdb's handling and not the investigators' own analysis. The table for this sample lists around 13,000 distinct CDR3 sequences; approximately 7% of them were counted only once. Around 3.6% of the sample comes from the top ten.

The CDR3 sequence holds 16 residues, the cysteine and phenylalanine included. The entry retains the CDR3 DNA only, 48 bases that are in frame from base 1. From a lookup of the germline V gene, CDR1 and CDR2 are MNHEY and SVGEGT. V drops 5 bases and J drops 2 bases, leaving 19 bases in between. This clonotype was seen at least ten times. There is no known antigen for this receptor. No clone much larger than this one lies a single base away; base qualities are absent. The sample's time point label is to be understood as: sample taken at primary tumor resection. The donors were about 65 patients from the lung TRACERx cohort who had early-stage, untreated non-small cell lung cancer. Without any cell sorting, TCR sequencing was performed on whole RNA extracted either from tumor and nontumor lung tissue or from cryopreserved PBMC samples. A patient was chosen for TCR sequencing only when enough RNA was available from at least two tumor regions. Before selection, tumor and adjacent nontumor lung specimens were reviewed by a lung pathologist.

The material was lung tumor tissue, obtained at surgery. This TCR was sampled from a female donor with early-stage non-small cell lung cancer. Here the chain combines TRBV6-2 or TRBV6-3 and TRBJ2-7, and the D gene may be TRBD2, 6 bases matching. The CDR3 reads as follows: CASSRIGGVTTYEQYF. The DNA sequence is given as TGTGCCAGCAGTCGCATCGGAGGGGTCACTACCTACGAGCAGTACTTC.